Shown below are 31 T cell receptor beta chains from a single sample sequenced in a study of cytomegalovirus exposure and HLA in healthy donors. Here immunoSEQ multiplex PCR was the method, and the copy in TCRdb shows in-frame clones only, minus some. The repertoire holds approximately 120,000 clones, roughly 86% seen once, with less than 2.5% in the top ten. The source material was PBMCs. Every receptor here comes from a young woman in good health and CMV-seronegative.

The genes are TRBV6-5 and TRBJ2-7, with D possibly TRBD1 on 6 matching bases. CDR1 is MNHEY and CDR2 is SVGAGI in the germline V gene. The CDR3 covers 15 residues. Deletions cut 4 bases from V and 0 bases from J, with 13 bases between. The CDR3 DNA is TGTGCCAGCAGTTCACAGGGCCCGTCCTCCTACGAGCAGTACTTC. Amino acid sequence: CASSSQGPSSYEQYF.

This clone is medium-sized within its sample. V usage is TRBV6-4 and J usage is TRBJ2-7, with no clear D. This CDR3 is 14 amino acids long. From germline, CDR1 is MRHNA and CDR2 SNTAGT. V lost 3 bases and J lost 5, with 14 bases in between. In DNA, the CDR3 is TGTGCCAGCAGTGAATCCCTAGAAGGCCACGAGCAGTACTTC. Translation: CASSESLEGHEQYF.

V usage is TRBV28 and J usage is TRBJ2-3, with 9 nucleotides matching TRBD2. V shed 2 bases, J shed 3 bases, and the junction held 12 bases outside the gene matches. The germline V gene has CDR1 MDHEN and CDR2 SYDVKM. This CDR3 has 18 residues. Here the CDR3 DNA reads TGTGCCAGCAGTTTACTGCGGGAGGGCCATATACGTACAGATACGCAGTATTTT. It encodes CASSLLREGHIRTDTQYF. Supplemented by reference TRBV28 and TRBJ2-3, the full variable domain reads DVKVTQSSRYLVKRTGEKVFLECVQDMDHENMFWYRQDPGLGLRLIYFSYDVKMKEKGDIPEGYSVSREKKERFSLILESASTNQTSMYLCASSLLREGHIRTDTQYFGPGTRLTVL.

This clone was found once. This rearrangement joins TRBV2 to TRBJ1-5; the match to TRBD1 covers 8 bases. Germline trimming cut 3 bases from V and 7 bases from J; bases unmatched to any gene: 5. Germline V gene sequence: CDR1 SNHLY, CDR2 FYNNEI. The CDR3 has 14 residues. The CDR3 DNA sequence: TGTGCCAGCAGTGATAAGGACAGGGCCCAGCCCCAGCATTTT. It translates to CASSDKDRAQPQHF.

The CDR3 spells CASSRTTGDDQPQHF. The CDR3, as DNA: TGTGCCAGCAGCCGAACGACAGGGGACGATCAGCCCCAGCATTTT. The chain employs TRBV11-2 and TRBJ1-5; 8 bases agree with TRBD1. Germline V gene sequence: CDR1 SGHAT, CDR2 FQNNGV. V trimming: 5 bases; J trimming: 5 bases; junction bases outside the gene matches: 8. The CDR3 consists of 15 residues.

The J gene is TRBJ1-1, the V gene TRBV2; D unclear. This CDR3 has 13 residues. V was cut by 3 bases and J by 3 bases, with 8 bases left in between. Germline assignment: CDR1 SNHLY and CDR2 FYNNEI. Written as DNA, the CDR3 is TGTGCCAGCAGTGACCGGGAACACACTGAAGCTTTCTTT. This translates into CASSDREHTEAFF.

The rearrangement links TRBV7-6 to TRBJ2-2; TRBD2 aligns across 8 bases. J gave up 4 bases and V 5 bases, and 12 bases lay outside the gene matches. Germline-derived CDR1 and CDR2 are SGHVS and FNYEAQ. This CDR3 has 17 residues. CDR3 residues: CASSPTSSRGGTGELFF. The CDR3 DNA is TGTGCCAGCAGCCCGACTAGCTCTCGGGGGGGCACCGGGGAGCTGTTTTTT.

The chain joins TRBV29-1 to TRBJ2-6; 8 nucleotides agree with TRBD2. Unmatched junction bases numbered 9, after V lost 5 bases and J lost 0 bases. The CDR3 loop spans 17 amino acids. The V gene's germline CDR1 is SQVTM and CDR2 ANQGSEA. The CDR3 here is CSVSTGLAFSGANVLTF. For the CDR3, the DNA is TGCAGCGTTTCGACAGGACTAGCCTTCTCTGGGGCCAACGTCCTGACTTTC.

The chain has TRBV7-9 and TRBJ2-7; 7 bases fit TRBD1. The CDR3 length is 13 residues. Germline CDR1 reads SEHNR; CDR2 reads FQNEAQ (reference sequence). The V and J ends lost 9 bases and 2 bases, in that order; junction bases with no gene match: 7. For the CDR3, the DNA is TGTGCCAGGTTCCCAGGGGGTACCTACGAGCAGTACTTC. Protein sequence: CARFPGGTYEQYF.

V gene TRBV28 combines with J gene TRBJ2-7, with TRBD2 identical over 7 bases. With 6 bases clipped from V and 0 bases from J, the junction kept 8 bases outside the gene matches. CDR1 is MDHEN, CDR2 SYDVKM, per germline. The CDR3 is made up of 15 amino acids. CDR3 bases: TGTGCCAGCAGCGATAGCGGGTACAGCTCCTACGAGCAGTACTTC. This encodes CASSDSGYSSYEQYF.

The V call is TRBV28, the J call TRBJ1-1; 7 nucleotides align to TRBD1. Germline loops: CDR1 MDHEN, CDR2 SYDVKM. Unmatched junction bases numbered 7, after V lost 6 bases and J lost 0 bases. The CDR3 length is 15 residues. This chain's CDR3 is CASSVTGVMNTEAFF. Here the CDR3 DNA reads TGTGCCAGCAGCGTAACAGGGGTCATGAACACTGAAGCTTTCTTT.

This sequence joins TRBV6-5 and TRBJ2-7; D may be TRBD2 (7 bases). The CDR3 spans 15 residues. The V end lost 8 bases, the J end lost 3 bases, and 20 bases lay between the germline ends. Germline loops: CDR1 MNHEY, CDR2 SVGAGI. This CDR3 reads CASSKRGGVHYEQYF. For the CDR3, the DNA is TGTGCCAGCTCAAAGAGGGGGGGCGTCCACTACGAGCAGTACTTC.

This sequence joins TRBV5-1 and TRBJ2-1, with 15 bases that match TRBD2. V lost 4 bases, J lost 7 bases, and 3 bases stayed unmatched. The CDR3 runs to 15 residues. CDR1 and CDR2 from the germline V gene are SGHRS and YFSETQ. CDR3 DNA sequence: TGCGCCAGCAGCGAGGGGACTAGCGGGGGGAATGAGCAGTTCTTC. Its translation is CASSEGTSGGNEQFF.

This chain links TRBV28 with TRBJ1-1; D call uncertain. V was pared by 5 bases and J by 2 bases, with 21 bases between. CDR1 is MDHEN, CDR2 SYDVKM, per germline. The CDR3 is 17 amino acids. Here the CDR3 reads CASSPDWRLEDNTEAFF. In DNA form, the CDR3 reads TGTGCCAGCAGTCCTGACTGGCGGCTAGAGGATAACACTGAAGCTTTCTTT.

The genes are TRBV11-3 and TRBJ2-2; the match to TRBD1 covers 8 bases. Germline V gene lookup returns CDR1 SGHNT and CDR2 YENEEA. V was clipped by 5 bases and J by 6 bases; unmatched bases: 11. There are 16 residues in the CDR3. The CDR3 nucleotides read TGTGCCAGCAGCCGACAGGGGAAAGTCCCGGCCGGGGAGCTGTTTTTT. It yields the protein CASSRQGKVPAGELFF.

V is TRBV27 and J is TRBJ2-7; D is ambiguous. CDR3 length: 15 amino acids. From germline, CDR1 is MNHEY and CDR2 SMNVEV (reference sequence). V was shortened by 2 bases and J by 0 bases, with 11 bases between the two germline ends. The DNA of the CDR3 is TGTGCCAGCAGTTTAAGTCGGTACCACTCCTACGAGCAGTACTTC. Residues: CASSLSRYHSYEQYF.

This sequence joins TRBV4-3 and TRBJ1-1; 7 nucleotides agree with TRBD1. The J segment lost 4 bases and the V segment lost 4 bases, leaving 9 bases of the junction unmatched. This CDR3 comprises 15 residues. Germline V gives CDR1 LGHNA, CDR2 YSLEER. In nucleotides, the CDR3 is TGCGCCAGCAGCCTACTAACTAGGGGGCCCACTGAAGCTTTCTTT. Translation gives CASSLLTRGPTEAFF.

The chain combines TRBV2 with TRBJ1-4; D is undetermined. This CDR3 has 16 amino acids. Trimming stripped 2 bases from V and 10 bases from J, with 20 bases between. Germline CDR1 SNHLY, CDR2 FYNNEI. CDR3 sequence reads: CASSEPTSHRSRKLFF. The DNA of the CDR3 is TGTGCCAGCAGTGAACCAACTTCCCACCGGAGTCGAAAACTGTTTTTT. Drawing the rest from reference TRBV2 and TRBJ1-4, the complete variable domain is EPEVTQTPSHQVTQMGQEVILRCVPISNHLYFYWYRQILGQKVEFLVSFYNNEISEKSEIFDDQFSVERPDGSNFTLKIRSTKLEDSAMYFCASSEPTSHRSRKLFFGSGTQLSVL.

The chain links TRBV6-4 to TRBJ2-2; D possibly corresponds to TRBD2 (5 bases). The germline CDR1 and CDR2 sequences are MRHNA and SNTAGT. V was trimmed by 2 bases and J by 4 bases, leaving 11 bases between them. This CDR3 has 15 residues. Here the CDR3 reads CASSDEPAGTGELFF. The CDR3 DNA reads TGTGCCAGCAGTGACGAGCCGGCGGGCACCGGGGAGCTGTTTTTT.

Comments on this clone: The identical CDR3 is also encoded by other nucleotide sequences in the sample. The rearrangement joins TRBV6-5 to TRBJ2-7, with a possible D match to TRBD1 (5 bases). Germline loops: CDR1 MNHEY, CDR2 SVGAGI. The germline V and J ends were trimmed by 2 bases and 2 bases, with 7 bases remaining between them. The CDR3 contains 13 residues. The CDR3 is CASSYPGTYEQYF. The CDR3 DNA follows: TGTGCCAGCAGTTACCCAGGGACCTACGAGCAGTACTTC.

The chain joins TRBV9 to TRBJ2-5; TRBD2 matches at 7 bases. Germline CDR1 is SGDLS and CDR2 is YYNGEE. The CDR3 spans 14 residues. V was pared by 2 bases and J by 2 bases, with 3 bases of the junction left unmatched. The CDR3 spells CASSVTGGQETQYF. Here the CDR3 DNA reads TGTGCCAGCAGCGTGACGGGGGGACAAGAGACCCAGTACTTC.

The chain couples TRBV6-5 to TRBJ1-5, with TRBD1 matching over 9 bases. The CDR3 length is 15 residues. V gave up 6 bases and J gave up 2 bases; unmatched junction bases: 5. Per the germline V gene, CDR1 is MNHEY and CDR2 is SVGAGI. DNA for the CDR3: TGTGCCAGCAGCTTGGGACAGGGAGGCAATCAGCCCCAGCATTTT. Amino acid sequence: CASSLGQGGNQPQHF.

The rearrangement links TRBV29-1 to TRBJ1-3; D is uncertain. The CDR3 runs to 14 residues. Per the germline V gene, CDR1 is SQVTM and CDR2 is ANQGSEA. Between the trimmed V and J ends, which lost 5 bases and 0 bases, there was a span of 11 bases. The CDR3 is CSVLVPVSGNTIYF. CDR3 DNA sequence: TGCAGCGTTTTGGTGCCGGTCTCTGGAAACACCATATATTTT.

The CDR3 loop is CASSEPGAPYGYTF. For the CDR3, the DNA is TGTGCCAGCAGTGAGCCAGGGGCCCCTTATGGCTACACCTTC. This sequence joins TRBV6-1 and TRBJ1-2; D is possibly TRBD1 (6 bases). The ends were cut back, 3 bases at V and 5 bases at J, with 13 bases in the middle. The germline CDR1 and CDR2 sequences are MNHNS and SASEGT. The CDR3 is made up of 14 amino acids.

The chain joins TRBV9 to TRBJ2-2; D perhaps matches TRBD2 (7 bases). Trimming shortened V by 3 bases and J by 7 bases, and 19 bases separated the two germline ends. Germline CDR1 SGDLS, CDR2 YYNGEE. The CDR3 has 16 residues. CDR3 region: CASSAPDRGADGELFF. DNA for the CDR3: TGTGCCAGCAGCGCCCCCGACCGGGGGGCGGACGGGGAGCTGTTTTTT.

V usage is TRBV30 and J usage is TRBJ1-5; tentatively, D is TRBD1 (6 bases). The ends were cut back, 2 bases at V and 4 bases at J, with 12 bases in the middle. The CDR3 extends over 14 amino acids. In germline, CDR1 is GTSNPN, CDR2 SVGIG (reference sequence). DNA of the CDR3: TGTGCCTGGAGTCGGAGGGGGGGAAATCAGCCCCAGCATTTT. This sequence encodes CAWSRRGGNQPQHF.

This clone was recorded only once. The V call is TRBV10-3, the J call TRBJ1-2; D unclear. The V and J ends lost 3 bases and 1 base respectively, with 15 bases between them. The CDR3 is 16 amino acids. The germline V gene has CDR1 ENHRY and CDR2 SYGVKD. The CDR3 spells CAISEVVTFLNYGYTF. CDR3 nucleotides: TGTGCCATCAGTGAAGTTGTCACTTTTCTTAACTATGGCTACACCTTC.

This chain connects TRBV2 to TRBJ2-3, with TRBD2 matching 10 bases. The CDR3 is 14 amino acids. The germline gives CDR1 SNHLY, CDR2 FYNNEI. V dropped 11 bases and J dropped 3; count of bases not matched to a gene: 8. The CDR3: CAGASGRKTDTQYF. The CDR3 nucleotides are TGTGCCGGAGCTAGCGGGAGAAAGACAGATACGCAGTATTTT. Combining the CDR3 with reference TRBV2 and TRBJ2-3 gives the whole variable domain EPEVTQTPSHQVTQMGQEVILRCVPISNHLYFYWYRQILGQKVEFLVSFYNNEISEKSEIFDDQFSVERPDGSNFTLKIRSTKLEDSAMYFCAGASGRKTDTQYFGPGTRLTVL.

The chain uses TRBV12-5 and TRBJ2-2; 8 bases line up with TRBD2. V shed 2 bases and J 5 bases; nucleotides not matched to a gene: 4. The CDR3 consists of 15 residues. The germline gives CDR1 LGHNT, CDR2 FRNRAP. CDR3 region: CASGLSLAGTGELFF. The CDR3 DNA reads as TGTGCTAGTGGTTTGAGTCTAGCGGGTACCGGGGAGCTGTTTTTT.

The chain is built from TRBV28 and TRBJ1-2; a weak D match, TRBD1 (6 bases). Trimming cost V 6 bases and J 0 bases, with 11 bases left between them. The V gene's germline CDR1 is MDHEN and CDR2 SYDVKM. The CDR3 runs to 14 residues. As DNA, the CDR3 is TGTGCCAGCAGCCAGGGGCTAGCTAACTATGGCTACACCTTC. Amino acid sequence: CASSQGLANYGYTF.

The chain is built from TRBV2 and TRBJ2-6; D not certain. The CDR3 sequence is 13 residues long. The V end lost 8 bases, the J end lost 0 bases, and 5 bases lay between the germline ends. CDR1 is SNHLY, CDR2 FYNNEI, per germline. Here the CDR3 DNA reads TGTGCCAGCGCGGACTCTGGGGCCAACGTCCTGACTTTC. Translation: CASADSGANVLTF.